The clone carrying this TCR beta chain was detected ten times or more. Antigen unknown. This sample stems from a study of T-cell memory formation after mild COVID-19. Findings of the study overall: Clones which contracted sat mainly in CM and EM if CD4+, and in EMRA if CD8+. While clones contracting from day 15 to 85 were balanced between CD4 and CD8, later expanders leaned CD4+.

In TCRdb, the 5' RACE reads were re-called with MiXCR into one record per CDR3 protein. The sample comprises approximately 65,000 distinct CDR3 sequences, over 15% of which are singletons, and 30% to 35% rests with the top ten. The CDR3 spans 14 residues. The germline V gene encodes CDR1 SEHNR and CDR2 FQNEAQ (reference sequence). V was shortened by 5 bases and J by 3 bases, with 11 bases between the two germline ends. This sequence originates from an adult woman who had mild COVID-19 (a few samples of this study predate the infection). Cell type and time point are not known. Source material: PBMCs or a T cell subset sorted from them (not recorded which). This chain uses TRBV7-9 with TRBJ2-1; D unresolved. The CDR3 spells CASSAPIGYNEQFF. The CDR3 DNA reads as TGTGCCAGCAGCGCCCCAATCGGCTACAATGAGCAGTTCTTC. Combining the CDR3 with reference TRBV7-9 and TRBJ2-1 gives the whole variable domain DTGVSQNPRHKITKRGQNVTFRCDPISEHNRLYWYRQTLGQGPEFLTYFQNEAQLEKSRLLSDRFSAERPKGSFSTLEIQRTEQGDSAMYLCASSAPIGYNEQFFGPGTRLTVL.